The T cell receptor beta chain described here comes from a study of blood T cell repertoires in COVID-19. In the study overall: There were acute and convalescent COVID-19 samples, and they came from the United States, Italy and Spain.

Produced via immunoSEQ multiplex PCR; TCRdb's table is partial and in-frame only. The profile shows tens of thousands of clones, over 75% of them singletons. From germline, CDR1 is SGHNT and CDR2 YYREEE (reference sequence). This CDR3 has 19 residues. V gave up 1 base and J gave up 7 bases; unmatched junction bases: 18. The chain has TRBV5-4 and TRBJ2-3; TRBD2 matches at 10 bases. The sequenced sample consisted of peripheral blood. The source is a woman aged 70-85 years with acute or convalescent COVID-19. The CDR3 DNA reads as TGTGCCAGCAGCTTGCAGCCCTCCGAACTAGCGGGGCGGGCAAATACGCAGTATTTT. It is translated as CASSLQPSELAGRANTQYF.